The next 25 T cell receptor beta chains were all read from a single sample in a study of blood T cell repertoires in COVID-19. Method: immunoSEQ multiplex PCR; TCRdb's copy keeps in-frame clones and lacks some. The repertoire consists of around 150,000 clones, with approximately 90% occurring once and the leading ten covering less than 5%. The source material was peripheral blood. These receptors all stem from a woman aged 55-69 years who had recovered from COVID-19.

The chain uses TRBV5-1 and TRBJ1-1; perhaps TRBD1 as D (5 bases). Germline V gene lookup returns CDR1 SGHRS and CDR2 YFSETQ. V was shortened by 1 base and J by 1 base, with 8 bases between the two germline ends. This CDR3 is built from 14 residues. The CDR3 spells CASSLTGQNTEAFF. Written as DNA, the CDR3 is TGCGCCAGCAGCTTGACAGGCCAGAACACTGAAGCTTTCTTT. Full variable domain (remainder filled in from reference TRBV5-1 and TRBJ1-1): KAGVTQTPRYLIKTRGQQVTLSCSPISGHRSVSWYQQTPGQGLQFLFEYFSETQRNKGNFPGRFSGRQFSNSRSEMNVSTLELGDSALYLCASSLTGQNTEAFFGQGTRLTVV.

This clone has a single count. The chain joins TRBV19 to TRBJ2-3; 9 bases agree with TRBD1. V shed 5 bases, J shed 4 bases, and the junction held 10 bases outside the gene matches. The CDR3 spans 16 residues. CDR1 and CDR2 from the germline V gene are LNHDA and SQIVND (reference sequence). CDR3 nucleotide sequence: TGTGCCAGTAGTGCTACCGGGACAGGGAGCCCAGATACGCAGTATTTT. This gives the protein CASSATGTGSPDTQYF.

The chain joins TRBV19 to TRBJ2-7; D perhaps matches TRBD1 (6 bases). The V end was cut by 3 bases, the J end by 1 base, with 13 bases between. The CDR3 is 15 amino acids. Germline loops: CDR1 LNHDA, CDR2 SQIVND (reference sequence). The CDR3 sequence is CASSIEDRISYEQYF. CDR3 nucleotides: TGTGCCAGTAGTATCGAGGACAGAATTTCCTACGAGCAGTACTTC.

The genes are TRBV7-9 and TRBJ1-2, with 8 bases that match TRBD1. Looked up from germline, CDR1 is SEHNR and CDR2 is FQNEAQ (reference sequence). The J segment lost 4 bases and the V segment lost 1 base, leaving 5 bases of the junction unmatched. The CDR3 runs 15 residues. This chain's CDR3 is CASSLGYDRGYGYTF. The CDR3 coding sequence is TGTGCCAGCAGCTTAGGGTACGACAGGGGCTATGGCTACACCTTC.

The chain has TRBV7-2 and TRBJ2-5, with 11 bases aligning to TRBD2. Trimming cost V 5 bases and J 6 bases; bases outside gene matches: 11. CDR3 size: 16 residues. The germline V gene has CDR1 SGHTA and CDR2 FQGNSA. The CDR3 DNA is TGTGCCAGCAGCCCGTATAGCGGGGGGGCCGGGCAGACCCAGTACTTC. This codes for CASSPYSGGAGQTQYF.

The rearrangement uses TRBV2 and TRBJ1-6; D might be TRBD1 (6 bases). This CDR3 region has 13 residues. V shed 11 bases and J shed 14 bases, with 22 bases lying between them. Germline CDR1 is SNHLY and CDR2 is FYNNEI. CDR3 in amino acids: CAGRGGLPDTLHF. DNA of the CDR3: TGTGCCGGCCGAGGGGGTCTGCCCGATACCCTCCACTTT.

CDR3 protein: CASSELGGAEQYF. The CDR3 DNA reads TGCGCCAGCAGTGAGCTCGGGGGTGCCGAGCAGTACTTC. The chain has TRBV10-2 and TRBJ2-7, with D perhaps matching TRBD2 (6 bases). CDR1 is WSHSY, CDR2 SAAADI, per germline. CDR3 length equals 13 residues. Trimming shortened V by 2 bases and J by 6 bases, and 11 bases separated the two germline ends.

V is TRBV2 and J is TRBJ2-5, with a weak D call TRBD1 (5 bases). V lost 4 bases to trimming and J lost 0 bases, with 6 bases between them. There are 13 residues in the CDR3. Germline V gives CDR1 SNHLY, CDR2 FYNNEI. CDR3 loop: CASSGQNQETQYF. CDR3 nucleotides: TGTGCCAGCAGTGGACAGAACCAAGAGACCCAGTACTTC.

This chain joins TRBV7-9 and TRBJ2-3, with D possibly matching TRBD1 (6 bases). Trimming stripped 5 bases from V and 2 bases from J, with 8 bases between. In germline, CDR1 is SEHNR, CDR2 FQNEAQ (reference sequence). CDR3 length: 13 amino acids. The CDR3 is CASSQGLTDTQYF. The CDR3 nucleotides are TGTGCCAGCAGCCAGGGGCTCACAGATACGCAGTATTTT.

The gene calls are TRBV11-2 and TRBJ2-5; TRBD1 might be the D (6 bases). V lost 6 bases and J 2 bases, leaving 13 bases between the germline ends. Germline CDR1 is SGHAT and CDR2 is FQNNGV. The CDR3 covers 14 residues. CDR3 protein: CASRGVGGQETQYF. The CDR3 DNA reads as TGTGCCAGCAGGGGGGTAGGGGGTCAAGAGACCCAGTACTTC.

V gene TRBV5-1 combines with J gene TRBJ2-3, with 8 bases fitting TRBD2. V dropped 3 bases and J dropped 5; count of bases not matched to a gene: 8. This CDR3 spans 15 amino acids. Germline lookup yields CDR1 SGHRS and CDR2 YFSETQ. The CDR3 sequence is CASSSGLVREDTQYF. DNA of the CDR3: TGCGCCAGCAGCTCGGGACTAGTGAGAGAAGATACGCAGTATTTT.

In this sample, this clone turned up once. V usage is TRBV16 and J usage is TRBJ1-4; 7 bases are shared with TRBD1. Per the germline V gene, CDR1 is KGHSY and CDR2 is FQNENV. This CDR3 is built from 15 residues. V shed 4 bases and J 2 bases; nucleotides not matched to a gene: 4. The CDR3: CASSPFRGTNEKLFF. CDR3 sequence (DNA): TGTGCCAGCAGCCCCTTCAGGGGGACTAATGAAAAACTGTTTTTT.

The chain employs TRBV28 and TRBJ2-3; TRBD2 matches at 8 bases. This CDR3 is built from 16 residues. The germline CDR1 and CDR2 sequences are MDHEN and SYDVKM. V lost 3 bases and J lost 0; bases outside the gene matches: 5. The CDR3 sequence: CASSLSAGGSTDTQYF. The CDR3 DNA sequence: TGTGCCAGCAGTTTGTCGGCGGGGGGAAGCACAGATACGCAGTATTTT.

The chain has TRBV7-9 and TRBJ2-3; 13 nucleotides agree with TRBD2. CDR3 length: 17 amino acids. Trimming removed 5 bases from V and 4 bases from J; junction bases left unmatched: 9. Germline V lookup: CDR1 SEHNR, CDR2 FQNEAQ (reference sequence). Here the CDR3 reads CASSPTLGLAGPDTQYF. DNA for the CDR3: TGTGCCAGCAGCCCCACCCTGGGACTAGCGGGGCCAGATACGCAGTATTTT. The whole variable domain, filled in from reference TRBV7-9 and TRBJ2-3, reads DTGVSQNPRHKITKRGQNVTFRCDPISEHNRLYWYRQTLGQGPEFLTYFQNEAQLEKSRLLSDRFSAERPKGSFSTLEIQRTEQGDSAMYLCASSPTLGLAGPDTQYFGPGTRLTVL.

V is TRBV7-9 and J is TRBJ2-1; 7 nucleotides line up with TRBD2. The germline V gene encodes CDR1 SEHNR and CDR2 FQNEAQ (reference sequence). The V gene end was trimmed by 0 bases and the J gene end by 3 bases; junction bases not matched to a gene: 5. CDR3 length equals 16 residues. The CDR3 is CASSLAGSGDYNEQFF. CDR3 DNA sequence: TGTGCCAGCAGCTTAGCTGGCAGCGGGGACTACAATGAGCAGTTCTTC.

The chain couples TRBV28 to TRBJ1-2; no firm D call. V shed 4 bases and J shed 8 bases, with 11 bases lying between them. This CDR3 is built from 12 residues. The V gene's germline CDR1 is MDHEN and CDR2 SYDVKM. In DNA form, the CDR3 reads TGTGCCAGCAGTTCAGGTGTCTTGGGCTACACCTTC. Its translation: CASSSGVLGYTF.

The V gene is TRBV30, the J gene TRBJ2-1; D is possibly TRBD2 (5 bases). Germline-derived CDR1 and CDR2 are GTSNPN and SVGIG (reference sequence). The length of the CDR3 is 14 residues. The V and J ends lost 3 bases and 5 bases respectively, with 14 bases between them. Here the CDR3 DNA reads TGTGCCTGGAGCACCGGGATACGCCACAATGAGCAGTTCTTC. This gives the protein CAWSTGIRHNEQFF.

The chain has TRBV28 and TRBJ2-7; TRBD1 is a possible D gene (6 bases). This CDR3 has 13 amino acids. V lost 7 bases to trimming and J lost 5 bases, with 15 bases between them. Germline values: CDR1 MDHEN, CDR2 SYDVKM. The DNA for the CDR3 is TGTGCCAGCACCCGTTGGGACAACAACGAGCAGTACTTC. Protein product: CASTRWDNNEQYF.

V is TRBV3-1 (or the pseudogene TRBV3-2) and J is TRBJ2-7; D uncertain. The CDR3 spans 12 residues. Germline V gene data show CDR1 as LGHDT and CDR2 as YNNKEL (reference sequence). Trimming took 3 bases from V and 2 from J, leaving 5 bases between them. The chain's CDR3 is CASSHETYEQYF. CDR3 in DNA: TGTGCCAGCAGCCACGAGACCTACGAGCAGTACTTC.

The DNA for the CDR3 is TGTGCCAGCAGCCAAGACTGGGAGTCTTTTGGCTACACCTTC. It yields the protein CASSQDWESFGYTF. The chain is built from TRBV4-2 and TRBJ1-2, with D unclear. This CDR3 has 14 amino acids. Trimming shortened V by 0 bases and J by 7 bases, and 12 bases separated the two germline ends. Germline lookup yields CDR1 LGHNA and CDR2 YNFKEQ.

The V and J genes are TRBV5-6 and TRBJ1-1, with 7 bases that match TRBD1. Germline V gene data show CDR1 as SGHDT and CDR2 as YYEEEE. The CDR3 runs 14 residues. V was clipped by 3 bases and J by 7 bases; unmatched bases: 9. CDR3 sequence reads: CASSSDREPGEAFF. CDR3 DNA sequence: TGTGCCAGCAGCTCTGACAGGGAACCAGGTGAAGCTTTCTTT.

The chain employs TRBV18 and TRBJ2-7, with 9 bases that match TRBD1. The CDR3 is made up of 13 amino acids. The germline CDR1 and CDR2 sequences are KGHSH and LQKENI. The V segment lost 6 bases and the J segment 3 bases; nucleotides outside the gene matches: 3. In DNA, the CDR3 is TGTGCCAGCTCTCAGGGACAGGGCTACGAGCAGTACTTC. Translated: CASSQGQGYEQYF.

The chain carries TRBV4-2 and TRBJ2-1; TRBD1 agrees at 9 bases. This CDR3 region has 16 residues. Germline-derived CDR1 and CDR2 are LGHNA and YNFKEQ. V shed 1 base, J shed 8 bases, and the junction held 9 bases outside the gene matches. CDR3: CASSQVGTGYDYEQFF. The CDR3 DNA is TGTGCCAGCAGCCAAGTAGGGACAGGGTACGATTATGAGCAGTTCTTC.

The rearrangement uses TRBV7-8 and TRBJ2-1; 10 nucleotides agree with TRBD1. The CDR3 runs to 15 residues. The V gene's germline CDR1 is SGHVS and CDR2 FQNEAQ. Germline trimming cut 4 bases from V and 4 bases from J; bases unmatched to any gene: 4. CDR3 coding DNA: TGTGCCAGCAGCTCACGACAGGGGGCATACAATGAGCAGTTCTTC. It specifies CASSSRQGAYNEQFF.

DNA for the CDR3: TGTGCCAGCAAGGCAGACTCTAACTATGGCTACACCTTC. Its protein product is CASKADSNYGYTF. This chain uses TRBV6-5 with TRBJ1-2; D is ambiguous. CDR3 length: 13 residues. Germline CDR1 is MNHEY and CDR2 is SVGAGI. Trimming removed 7 bases from V and 0 bases from J, with 9 bases in between.